This TCR beta chain appears in the sequencing data of a study of identifying expanded T cells in peripheral blood. Whole-study findings and limits: Roughly 1.2 clones differed between technical replicates, versus about 15 and 19 over time. Clone count variance between approximately 2-week samples rose with total template count.

V shed 4 bases and J shed 3 bases, with 23 bases lying between them. Per germline, CDR1 SGHDT and CDR2 YYEEEE. The CDR3 totals 17 residues. Notes on this clone: Its antigen is unknown.

TCRdb keeps only in-frame clones here, not all; method: immunoSEQ multiplex PCR. This table has some 100,000 clones, over 80% appearing once. Collection occurred without any documented infections or immune events in donors. The J gene is TRBJ2-7, the V gene TRBV5-6, with D perhaps TRBD1 or TRBD2 (5 bases each). This sequence was found in a person between 18 and 69 years old in good health. Sequenced input: blood. The CDR3 loop is CASSRIRDGTPYYEQYF. Written as DNA, the CDR3 is TGTGCCAGCAGCAGAATAAGGGACGGCACTCCATACTACGAGCAGTACTTC.